This entry lists 21 T cell receptor beta chains sequenced from one sample in a study of blood T cell repertoires in COVID-19. The method was immunoSEQ multiplex PCR; TCRdb's version includes in-frame clones alone and lacks a portion of them. The sample holds about 110,000 clones, 82% seen once. The specimen was peripheral blood. The source is a man aged 65-85 years with acute or convalescent COVID-19.

V and J are TRBV5-1 and TRBJ1-4, with D possibly being TRBD1 (5 bases). The CDR3 has 17 residues. Trimming removed 1 base at V and 2 bases at J, with 15 bases between. Germline V gives CDR1 SGHRS, CDR2 YFSETQ. CDR3: CASSLLGREGTNEKLFF. The CDR3 region has the DNA TGCGCCAGCAGCTTGTTGGGCAGGGAAGGCACTAATGAAAAACTGTTTTTT. The variable domain in full, with the rest retrieved from reference TRBV5-1 and TRBJ1-4, is KAGVTQTPRYLIKTRGQQVTLSCSPISGHRSVSWYQQTPGQGLQFLFEYFSETQRNKGNFPGRFSGRQFSNSRSEMNVSTLELGDSALYLCASSLLGREGTNEKLFFGSGTQLSVL.

The table lists this clone with a few counts. The rearrangement links TRBV19 to TRBJ2-5; perhaps TRBD2 as D (6 bases). Germline V gene data show CDR1 as LNHDA and CDR2 as SQIVND (reference sequence). Trimming removed 6 bases from V and 7 bases from J, with 12 bases in between. This CDR3 is built from 12 residues. The CDR3 DNA follows: TGTGCCAGTAGGGACTATCTTGCGACCCAGTACTTC. As protein: CASRDYLATQYF. The complete variable domain, with remaining parts taken from reference TRBV19 and TRBJ2-5, reads DGGITQSPKYLFRKEGQNVTLSCEQNLNHDAMYWYRQDPGQGLRLIYYSQIVNDFQKGDIAEGYSVSREKKESFPLTVTSAQKNPTAFYLCASRDYLATQYFGPGTRLLVL.

This clone was seen a few times. This chain joins TRBV7-2 and TRBJ1-1, with D maybe TRBD1 (6 bases). This CDR3 spans 15 amino acids. Trimming removed 4 bases from V and 3 bases from J, with 15 bases in between. The germline V gene has CDR1 SGHTA and CDR2 FQGNSA. The CDR3 protein is CASSYRTTGYTEAFF. For the CDR3, the DNA is TGTGCCAGCAGCTATCGGACGACAGGTTACACTGAAGCTTTCTTT. The full variable domain, completed using reference TRBV7-2 and TRBJ1-1, is GAGVSQSPSNKVTEKGKDVELRCDPISGHTALYWYRQSLGQGLEFLIYFQGNSAPDKSGLPSDRFSAERTGGSVSTLTIQRTQQEDSAVYLCASSYRTTGYTEAFFGQGTRLTVV.

The chain uses TRBV5-4 and TRBJ2-4; no firm D call. V lost 5 bases, J lost 2 bases, and 11 bases lay in between. The germline V gene encodes CDR1 SGHNT and CDR2 YYREEE (reference sequence). The CDR3 length is 14 residues. CDR3 protein: CASSFQVTKNIQYF. The CDR3 DNA follows: TGTGCCAGCAGTTTTCAGGTCACCAAAAACATTCAGTACTTC. Filled out from reference TRBV5-4 and TRBJ2-4, the complete variable domain reads ETGVTQSPTHLIKTRGQQVTLRCSSQSGHNTVSWYQQALGQGPQFIFQYYREEENGRGNFPPRFSGLQFPNYSSELNVNALELDDSALYLCASSFQVTKNIQYFGAGTRLSVL.

This clone was detected only once. This rearrangement joins TRBV6-1 to TRBJ2-7, with D possibly matching TRBD2 (6 bases). The CDR3 is 12 residues long. Trimming removed 6 bases from V and 2 bases from J, with 8 bases in between. CDR1 and CDR2 from the germline V gene are MNHNS and SASEGT. The CDR3 DNA follows: TGTGCCAGCAGAGGCGGGGCCTACGAGCAGTACTTC. Protein product: CASRGGAYEQYF.

The J gene is TRBJ1-2, the V gene TRBV19; a possible D gene is TRBD1 (5 bases). The V gene lost 6 bases and the J gene lost 0 bases, with 8 bases spanning the gap. Germline values: CDR1 LNHDA, CDR2 SQIVND (reference sequence). CDR3 length: 13 amino acids. This CDR3 is CASSQGTNYGYTF. CDR3 in DNA: TGTGCCAGTAGCCAGGGTACTAACTATGGCTACACCTTC.

The chain combines TRBV6-6 with TRBJ2-7; 7 nucleotides align to TRBD1. The V gene end was trimmed by 5 bases and the J gene end by 3 bases; junction bases not matched to a gene: 7. The CDR3 sequence is 14 residues long. Germline values: CDR1 MNHNY, CDR2 SVGAGI (reference sequence). The CDR3 nucleotides read TGTGCCAGCAGTCCCCGACAGGGTCACTACGAGCAGTACTTC. It specifies CASSPRQGHYEQYF.

This chain links TRBV11-2 with TRBJ1-1; 7 bases fit TRBD1. The CDR3 has 15 residues. Germline V gives CDR1 SGHAT, CDR2 FQNNGV. V lost 0 bases, J lost 2 bases, and 3 bases stayed unmatched. The DNA of the CDR3 is TGTGCCAGCAGCTTAGAGGGACAGAAAAACACTGAAGCTTTCTTT. Amino acids: CASSLEGQKNTEAFF.

This clone was detected only once. The genes are TRBV5-4 and TRBJ1-4; TRBD1 is a possible D gene (5 bases). V gave up 0 bases and J gave up 8 bases, with 14 bases separating them. Germline V gives CDR1 SGHNT, CDR2 YYREEE (reference sequence). The CDR3 runs 15 residues. The CDR3 sequence: CASSLAGGVREKLFF. DNA for the CDR3: TGTGCCAGCAGCTTGGCCGGGGGGGTAAGGGAAAAACTGTTTTTT.

The chain recombines TRBV19 with TRBJ2-5, with 8 bases lining up with TRBD2. Germline loops: CDR1 LNHDA, CDR2 SQIVND (reference sequence). The CDR3 loop spans 15 amino acids. V lost 5 bases to trimming and J lost 3 bases; unmatched junction nucleotides: 8. The CDR3 coding sequence is TGTGCCAGTAGTGGCGGGGGTAGCGGGGAAGAGACCCAGTACTTC. Encoded protein: CASSGGGSGEETQYF.

CDR3 sequence (DNA): TGTGCCAGCAGCTTGGGACCGGGACAGGGCCAAAACATTCAGTACTTC. Translated, it gives CASSLGPGQGQNIQYF. The J gene is TRBJ2-4, the V gene TRBV5-4; 9 bases are shared with TRBD1. Germline V gives CDR1 SGHNT, CDR2 YYREEE (reference sequence). Trimming cost V 0 bases and J 5 bases; bases outside gene matches: 6. There are 16 residues in the CDR3. Full variable domain (missing parts from reference TRBV5-4 and TRBJ2-4): ETGVTQSPTHLIKTRGQQVTLRCSSQSGHNTVSWYQQALGQGPQFIFQYYREEENGRGNFPPRFSGLQFPNYSSELNVNALELDDSALYLCASSLGPGQGQNIQYFGAGTRLSVL.

The chain couples TRBV12-3 or TRBV12-4 to TRBJ1-1; 8 bases align to TRBD1. V shed 0 bases and J 9 bases; nucleotides not matched to a gene: 3. The CDR3 extends over 13 amino acids. The CDR3 here is CASSLAGQGKAFF. DNA of the CDR3: TGTGCCAGCAGTTTAGCCGGACAGGGAAAAGCTTTCTTT.

This chain connects TRBV6-5 to TRBJ2-7; TRBD1 agrees at 7 bases. CDR1 and CDR2 (germline): MNHEY, SVGAGI. V lost 2 bases, J lost 5 bases, and 12 bases stayed unmatched. The CDR3 has 16 amino acids. In DNA form, the CDR3 reads TGTGCCAGCAGTTACACCTCGGACAGGCCCCCTGACGAGCAGTACTTC. Its protein is CASSYTSDRPPDEQYF.

A word on this clone: This clone may be a read error of a much larger clone one base away. This chain connects TRBV6-5 to TRBJ1-1, with 10 bases that match TRBD1. Germline loops: CDR1 MNHEY, CDR2 SVGAGI. The trim removed 2 bases at V and 13 bases at J, leaving 16 bases unmatched. The CDR3 totals 16 residues. CDR3 sequence: CASSYTSVLRDRGIFF. CDR3 coding DNA: TGTGCCAGCAGTTACACCTCCGTTTTAAGGGACAGGGGTATTTTCTTT.

The chain carries TRBV5-1 and TRBJ1-1, with D possibly being TRBD1 (6 bases). The CDR3 has 18 amino acids. Germline loops: CDR1 SGHRS, CDR2 YFSETQ. Trimming stripped 3 bases from V and 2 bases from J, with 23 bases between. CDR3 protein: CASSSWGRNGGFNTEAFF. The CDR3 DNA sequence: TGCGCCAGCAGCTCTTGGGGGCGCAACGGGGGGTTTAACACTGAAGCTTTCTTT. Looking up the rest from reference TRBV5-1 and TRBJ1-1 gives the full variable domain: KAGVTQTPRYLIKTRGQQVTLSCSPISGHRSVSWYQQTPGQGLQFLFEYFSETQRNKGNFPGRFSGRQFSNSRSEMNVSTLELGDSALYLCASSSWGRNGGFNTEAFFGQGTRLTVV.

This clone is a singleton in its sample. V and J are TRBV19 and TRBJ2-3, with D possibly matching TRBD2 (5 bases). Germline V gives CDR1 LNHDA, CDR2 SQIVND (reference sequence). The CDR3 is 14 amino acids. The germline V and J ends were trimmed by 5 bases and 3 bases, with 12 bases remaining between them. The CDR3 reads CASSYGPGTDTQYF. CDR3 DNA: TGTGCCAGTAGTTACGGGCCGGGGACAGATACGCAGTATTTT.

The chain is built from TRBV6-6 and TRBJ1-3; D is uncertain. The CDR3 is 12 amino acids. Deletions cut 7 bases from V and 4 bases from J, with 8 bases between. Germline V lookup: CDR1 MNHNY, CDR2 SVGAGI (reference sequence). CDR3 region: CASTAGGNTIYF. CDR3 bases: TGTGCCAGCACGGCAGGCGGAAACACCATATATTTT.

The chain combines TRBV7-9 with TRBJ1-2, with 8 nucleotides matching TRBD1. Looked up from germline, CDR1 is SEHNR and CDR2 is FQNEAQ (reference sequence). V shed 5 bases, J shed 6 bases, and the junction held 14 bases outside the gene matches. The CDR3 is 16 amino acids. CDR3 residues: CASSPPLQGALHGYTF. The CDR3 coding sequence is TGTGCCAGCAGCCCGCCGCTTCAGGGGGCCTTGCATGGCTACACCTTC.

The gene calls are TRBV29-1 and TRBJ2-2, with no clear D. Germline CDR1 is SQVTM and CDR2 is ANQGSEA. Trimming stripped 7 bases from V and 1 base from J, with 7 bases between. The length of the CDR3 is 12 residues. CDR3 DNA sequence: TGCAGCGGGAGTATGAACACCGGGGAGCTGTTTTTT. Protein product: CSGSMNTGELFF.

V gene TRBV3-1 (or the pseudogene TRBV3-2) combines with J gene TRBJ1-2; the match to TRBD1 covers 7 bases. After removal of 0 bases from V and 8 bases from J, the junction contained 6 bases not matched to a gene. The CDR3 extends over 14 amino acids. The germline V gene has CDR1 LGHDT and CDR2 YNNKEL (reference sequence). In DNA form, the CDR3 reads TGTGCCAGCAGCCAAGACAGGGGGTCTGGCGGCTACACCTTC. It encodes CASSQDRGSGGYTF.

The chain employs TRBV9 and TRBJ2-3; D gene ambiguous. The CDR3 totals 15 residues. Trimming took off 0 bases at V and 2 bases at J, with 10 bases between the two ends. Germline assignment: CDR1 SGDLS and CDR2 YYNGEE. The CDR3 DNA follows: TGTGCCAGCAGCGTAGGGGCCTTACCCACAGATACGCAGTATTTT. Translating it yields CASSVGALPTDTQYF.